Listed below are T cell receptor beta chains from one sample, sequenced in a study of cytomegalovirus exposure and HLA in healthy donors. Clones were read by immunoSEQ multiplex PCR, and TCRdb kept only the in-frame ones, dropping some. The sample yields about 110,000 clones, 15% seen once. Sequences were obtained from PBMCs. The receptors originated from a female donor in good health and CMV-seronegative. CDR3s include the opening cysteine and the closing phenylalanine or tryptophan. The D gene is left open where the match is weak. Rows give clone size only sometimes, using once, few, many, or a class for an expanded clone.

d_call j_call clone_size v_call cdr3_aa cdr3_nt
NA TRBJ1-6 NA TRBV4-1 CASSQDGYRVSSPLHF TGCGCCAGCAGCCAAGATGGGTACAGGGTAAGTTCACCCCTCCACTTT
TRBD1 TRBJ2-6 few TRBV5-6 CASSLDRDRVSGANVLTF TGTGCCAGCAGCTTGGATCGGGACAGGGTCTCCGGGGCCAACGTCCTGACTTTC
TRBD2 TRBJ2-7 NA TRBV4-3 CASSQSAGLATYEQYF TGCGCCAGCAGCCAAAGTGCGGGACTAGCCACCTACGAGCAGTACTTC
TRBD1 TRBJ1-1 few TRBV7-2 CASSGRGLNTEAFF TGTGCCAGCAGTGGCAGGGGGTTGAACACTGAAGCTTTCTTT
NA TRBJ1-1 few TRBV4-3 CASSQDDDISLEAFF TGCGCCAGCAGCCAAGATGATGACATTTCTCTTGAAGCTTTCTTT
TRBD2 TRBJ2-1 NA TRBV14 CASSPRASGFDNEQFF TGTGCCAGCAGCCCTCGGGCTAGCGGGTTCGACAATGAGCAGTTCTTC
NA TRBJ2-7 NA TRBV2 CASSEAGVWGVPF TGTGCCAGCAGTGAAGCGGGGGTCTGGGGGGTTCCCTTC
TRBD1 TRBJ2-7 few TRBV6-7 CASSYSMLAGQGPSGDYEQYF TGTGCCAGCAGTTACTCGATGTTGGCGGGACAGGGGCCATCGGGGGACTACGAGCAGTACTTC
TRBD1 TRBJ1-2 few TRBV30 CAWIRDRANYGYTF TGTGCCTGGATACGGGACAGAGCTAACTATGGCTACACCTTC
NA TRBJ2-1 NA TRBV6-6 CASSYPGLNEQFF TGTGCCAGCAGTTACCCAGGGTTAAATGAGCAGTTCTTC
TRBD1 TRBJ2-7 few TRBV5-6 CASSYRDREGEQYF TGTGCCAGCAGCTACCGGGACAGGGAAGGCGAGCAGTACTTC
TRBD2 TRBJ2-2 NA TRBV29-1 CSAGGQGGTGELFF TGCAGCGCGGGGGGTCAGGGAGGAACCGGGGAGCTGTTTTTT
NA TRBJ2-5 few TRBV2 CASSEDGGAGETQYF TGTGCCAGCAGTGAAGATGGGGGGGCGGGGGAGACCCAGTACTTC
TRBD1 TRBJ1-2 NA TRBV11-2 CASKSISPGQGNYGYTF TGTGCCAGCAAATCGATAAGCCCGGGACAGGGGAACTATGGCTACACCTTC
TRBD2 TRBJ2-2 few TRBV19 CASSRTSGPFMGELFF TGTGCCAGTAGTAGGACTAGCGGGCCTTTTATGGGGGAGCTGTTTTTT
NA TRBJ1-4 NA TRBV4-2 CASSPGGGLANEKLFF TGTGCCAGCAGCCCTGGGGGGGGCTTGGCTAATGAAAAACTGTTTTTT
NA TRBJ1-3 NA TRBV28 CASSSATRDKYPGNTIYF TGTGCCAGCAGTTCCGCGACCAGGGACAAATACCCTGGAAACACCATATATTTT
TRBD1 TRBJ1-4 many TRBV4-2 CASSQNPPTGTNEKLFF TGTGCCAGCAGCCAAAATCCGCCGACAGGGACTAATGAAAAACTGTTTTTT
TRBD1 TRBJ1-4 NA TRBV19 CASRLGQGYEKLFF TGTGCCAGCCGTCTGGGACAGGGGTATGAAAAACTGTTTTTT
TRBD2 TRBJ2-7 NA TRBV9 CASSGGSSRSYEQYF TGTGCCAGCAGCGGCGGGAGTAGCAGATCCTACGAGCAGTACTTC
NA TRBJ2-7 NA TRBV9 CASSRNPGPPGDEQYF TGTGCCAGCAGCCGAAACCCGGGACCACCGGGGGACGAGCAGTACTTC
TRBD2 TRBJ2-5 few TRBV7-8 CASSLHLLSLLAGDQETQYF TGTGCCAGCAGCTTACACCTCCTAAGTTTACTAGCGGGGGACCAAGAGACCCAGTACTTC
TRBD1 TRBJ1-2 few TRBV5-1 CASSLDRGWSYGYTF TGCGCCAGCAGCTTGGACAGGGGCTGGAGCTATGGCTACACCTTC
TRBD1 TRBJ2-2 NA TRBV5-1 CASSLGQGSDTGELFF TGCGCCAGCAGCTTGGGACAGGGATCCGACACCGGGGAGCTGTTTTTT
NA TRBJ2-1 NA TRBV15 CATSRDKRRDEQFF TGTGCCACCAGCAGAGATAAAAGGAGGGATGAGCAGTTCTTC
NA TRBJ1-1 NA TRBV7-2 CASSIDGVRGRTEAFF TGTGCCAGCAGTATAGACGGAGTTAGAGGAAGGACTGAAGCTTTCTTT
TRBD1 TRBJ2-1 few TRBV12-5 CASGSTRTGQLYNEQFF TGTGCTAGTGGTTCCACCCGAACGGGACAGCTCTACAATGAGCAGTTCTTC
TRBD1 TRBJ1-4 NA TRBV15 CATSRDRQGAGKLFF TGTGCCACCAGCAGAGATCGGCAGGGGGCAGGAAAACTGTTTTTT
TRBD2 TRBJ2-6 NA TRBV4-3 CASSQDLAGVPGANVLTF TGCGCCAGCAGCCAAGATCTAGCGGGAGTACCCGGGGCCAACGTCCTGACTTTC
NA TRBJ2-3 few TRBV10-2 CASSESQRATDTQYF TGCGCCAGCAGTGAGTCCCAGCGGGCCACAGATACGCAGTATTTT
NA TRBJ1-4 few TRBV7-9 CASSSPKKSTTNEKLFF TGTGCCAGCAGCTCTCCTAAGAAATCGACAACTAATGAAAAACTGTTTTTT
TRBD1 TRBJ2-1 NA TRBV5-8 CASSLGTGSYNEQFF TGTGCCAGCAGCCTGGGGACAGGGTCTTACAATGAGCAGTTCTTC
TRBD2 TRBJ2-3 NA TRBV14 CASSLAGVADTQYF TGTGCCAGCAGTCTAGCGGGAGTAGCAGATACGCAGTATTTT
NA TRBJ1-2 few TRBV5-1 CASSLAQNNYGYTF TGCGCCAGCAGCTTGGCACAAAATAACTATGGCTACACCTTC
TRBD2 TRBJ2-7 NA TRBV7-2 CASSPSGRVREQYF TGTGCCAGCAGTCCCAGCGGGAGGGTTCGCGAGCAGTACTTC
NA TRBJ1-4 NA TRBV7-9 CASSLLGPEAPGEKLFF TGTGCCAGCAGCTTGTTAGGTCCAGAAGCCCCGGGTGAAAAACTGTTTTTT
NA TRBJ2-1 NA TRBV14 CASSQIVRDEQFF TGTGCCAGCAGCCAAATCGTACGGGATGAGCAGTTCTTC
NA TRBJ2-5 few TRBV7-9 CASSYGGRAGQTQYF TGTGCCAGCTCCTACGGCGGCAGGGCCGGGCAGACCCAGTACTTC
NA TRBJ1-1 NA TRBV18 CASSPQGTNTEAFF TGTGCCAGCTCTCCCCAGGGGACGAACACTGAAGCTTTCTTT
NA TRBJ2-7 few TRBV6-5 CASGPSYEQYF TGTGCCAGCGGCCCATCCTACGAGCAGTACTTC
NA TRBJ2-7 few TRBV18 CASSPQGNEQYF TGTGCCAGCTCACCACAGGGGAACGAGCAGTACTTC
TRBD2 TRBJ2-6 NA TRBV29-1 CSVVGAGGSPSPDSGANVLTF TGCAGCGTTGTTGGGGCGGGAGGGTCTCCATCACCAGATTCTGGGGCCAACGTCCTGACTTTC
TRBD2 TRBJ2-1 NA TRBV28 CASRSRLAGGLYNEQFF TGTGCCAGCAGGTCTCGACTAGCGGGAGGCCTCTACAATGAGCAGTTCTTC